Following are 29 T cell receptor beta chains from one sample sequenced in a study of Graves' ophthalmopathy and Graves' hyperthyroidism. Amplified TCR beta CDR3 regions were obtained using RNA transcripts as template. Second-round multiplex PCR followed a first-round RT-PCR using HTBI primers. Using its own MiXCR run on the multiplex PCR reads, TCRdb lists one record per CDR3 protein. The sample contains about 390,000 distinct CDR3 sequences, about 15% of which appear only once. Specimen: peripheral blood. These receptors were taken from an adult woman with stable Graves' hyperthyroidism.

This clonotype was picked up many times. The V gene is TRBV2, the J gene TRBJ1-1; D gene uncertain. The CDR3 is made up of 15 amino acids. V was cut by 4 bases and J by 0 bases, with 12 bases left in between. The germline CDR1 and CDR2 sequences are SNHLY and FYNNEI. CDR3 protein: CASSATPTMNTEAFF. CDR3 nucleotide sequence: TGTGCCAGCAGTGCAACCCCGACAATGAACACTGAAGCTTTCTTT.

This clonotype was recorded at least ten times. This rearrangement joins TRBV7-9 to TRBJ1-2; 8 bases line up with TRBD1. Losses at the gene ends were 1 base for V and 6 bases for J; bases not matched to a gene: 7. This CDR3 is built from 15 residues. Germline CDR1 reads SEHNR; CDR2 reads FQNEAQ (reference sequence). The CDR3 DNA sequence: TGTGCCAGCAGCTTAGGGACAGGGATGTATAATGGCTACACCTTC. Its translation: CASSLGTGMYNGYTF.

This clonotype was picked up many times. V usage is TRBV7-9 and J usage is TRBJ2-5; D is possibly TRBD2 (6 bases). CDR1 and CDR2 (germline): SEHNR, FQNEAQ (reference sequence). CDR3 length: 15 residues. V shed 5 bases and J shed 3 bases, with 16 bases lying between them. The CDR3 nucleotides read TGTGCCAGCAGCCTCGTTGGCGGGGAAGAAGAGACCCAGTACTTC. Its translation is CASSLVGGEEETQYF.

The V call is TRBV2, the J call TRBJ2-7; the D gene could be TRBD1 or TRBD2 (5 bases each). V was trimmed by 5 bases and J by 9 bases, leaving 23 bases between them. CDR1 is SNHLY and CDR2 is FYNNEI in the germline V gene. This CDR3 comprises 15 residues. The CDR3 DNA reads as TGTGCCAGCAGTTCCGGGGCAGGACACAGACCAGGGCAGTACTTC. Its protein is CASSSGAGHRPGQYF.

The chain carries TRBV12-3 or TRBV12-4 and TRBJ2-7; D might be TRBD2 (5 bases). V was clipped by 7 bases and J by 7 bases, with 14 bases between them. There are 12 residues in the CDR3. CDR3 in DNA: TGTGCCAGCATCCTAGGACCGGGGGAGCAGTACTTC. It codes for CASILGPGEQYF.

CDR3 region: CAWRTGQATYEQYF. In DNA, the CDR3 is TGTGCCTGGAGAACCGGACAGGCCACCTACGAGCAGTACTTC. This chain links TRBV30 with TRBJ2-7, with 7 nucleotides matching TRBD1. V was pared by 3 bases and J by 2 bases, with 7 bases of the junction left unmatched. Germline CDR1 is GTSNPN and CDR2 is SVGIG (reference sequence). The CDR3 covers 14 residues. The full variable domain, completed using reference TRBV30 and TRBJ2-7, is SQTIHQWPATLVQPVGSPLSLECTVEGTSNPNLYWYRQAAGRGLQLLFYSVGIGQISSEVPQNLSASRPQDRQFILSSKKLLLSDSGFYLCAWRTGQATYEQYFGPGTRLTVT.

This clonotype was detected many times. CDR3 in amino acids: CASSSQTGGGQAFF. The DNA for the CDR3 is TGTGCCAGCAGCTCACAAACAGGGGGCGGTCAGGCTTTCTTT. This chain links TRBV7-9 with TRBJ1-1, with TRBD1 matching over 9 bases. The CDR3 length is 14 residues. Trimming removed 4 bases from V and 11 bases from J; junction bases left unmatched: 11. From germline, CDR1 is SEHNR and CDR2 FQNEAQ (reference sequence).

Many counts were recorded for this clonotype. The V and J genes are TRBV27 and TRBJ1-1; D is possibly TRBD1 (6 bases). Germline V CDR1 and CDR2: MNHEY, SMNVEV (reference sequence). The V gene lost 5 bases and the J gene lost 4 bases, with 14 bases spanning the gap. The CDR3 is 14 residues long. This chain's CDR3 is CASSRDTGSTEAFF. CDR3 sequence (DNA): TGTGCCAGCAGTCGTGATACAGGGAGCACTGAAGCTTTCTTT.

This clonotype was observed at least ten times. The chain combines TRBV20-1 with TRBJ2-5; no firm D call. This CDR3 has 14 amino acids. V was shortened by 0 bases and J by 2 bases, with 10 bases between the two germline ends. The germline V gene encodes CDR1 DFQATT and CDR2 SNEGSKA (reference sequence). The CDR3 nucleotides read TGCAGTGCTAGAGAGTGGAGACAACAAGAGACCCAGTACTTC. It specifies CSAREWRQQETQYF.

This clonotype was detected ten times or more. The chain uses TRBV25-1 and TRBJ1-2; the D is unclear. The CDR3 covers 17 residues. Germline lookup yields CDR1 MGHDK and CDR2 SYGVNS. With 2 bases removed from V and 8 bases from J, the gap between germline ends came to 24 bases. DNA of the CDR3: TGTGCCAGCAGTGAAGGAGGCAGCCGGCCCGGGTGGCGGGGCTACACCTTC. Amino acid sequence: CASSEGGSRPGWRGYTF.

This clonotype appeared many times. CDR3 in DNA: TGTGCCGGTTCGGACGACAGGGGAAGCGACGAGCAGTACTTC. The encoded protein is CAGSDDRGSDEQYF. The gene calls are TRBV2 and TRBJ2-7, with TRBD1 matching 8 bases. The trim removed 11 bases at V and 5 bases at J, leaving 14 bases unmatched. From germline, CDR1 is SNHLY and CDR2 FYNNEI. This CDR3 comprises 14 residues.

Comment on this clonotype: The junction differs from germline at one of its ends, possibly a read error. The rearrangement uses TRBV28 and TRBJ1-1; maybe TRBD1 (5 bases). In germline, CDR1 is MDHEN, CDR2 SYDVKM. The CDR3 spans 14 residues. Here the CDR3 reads CASSFGGMYTDAFF. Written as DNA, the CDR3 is TGTGCCAGCAGTTTTGGGGGGATGTACACTGATGCTTTCTTT.

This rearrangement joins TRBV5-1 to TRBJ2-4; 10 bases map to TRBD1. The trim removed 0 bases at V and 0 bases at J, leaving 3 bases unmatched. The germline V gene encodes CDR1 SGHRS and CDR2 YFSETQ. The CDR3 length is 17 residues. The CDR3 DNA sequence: TGCGCCAGCAGCTTGGTGGGACAGGGGCTAGCCAAAAACATTCAGTACTTC. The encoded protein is CASSLVGQGLAKNIQYF.

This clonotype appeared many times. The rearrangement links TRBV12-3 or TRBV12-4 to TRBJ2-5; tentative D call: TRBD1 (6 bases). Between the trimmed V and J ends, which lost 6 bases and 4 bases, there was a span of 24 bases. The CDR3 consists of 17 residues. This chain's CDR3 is CASSRINSRVQGETQYF. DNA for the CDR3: TGTGCCAGCAGCCGAATAAACAGCCGTGTACAGGGAGAGACCCAGTACTTC.

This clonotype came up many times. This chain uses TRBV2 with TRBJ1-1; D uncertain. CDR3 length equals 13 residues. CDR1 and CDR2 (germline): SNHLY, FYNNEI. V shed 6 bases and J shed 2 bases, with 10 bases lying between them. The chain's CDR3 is CASRAGLNTEAFF. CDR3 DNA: TGTGCCAGCAGAGCGGGGTTAAACACTGAAGCTTTCTTT.

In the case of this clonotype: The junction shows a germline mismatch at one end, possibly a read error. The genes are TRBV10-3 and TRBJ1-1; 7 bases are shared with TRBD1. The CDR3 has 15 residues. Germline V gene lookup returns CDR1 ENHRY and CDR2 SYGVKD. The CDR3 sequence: CAISDLGQLNTEALF. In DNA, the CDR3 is TGTGCCATCAGTGACCTGGGACAGCTGAACACTGAAGCTCTCTTT.

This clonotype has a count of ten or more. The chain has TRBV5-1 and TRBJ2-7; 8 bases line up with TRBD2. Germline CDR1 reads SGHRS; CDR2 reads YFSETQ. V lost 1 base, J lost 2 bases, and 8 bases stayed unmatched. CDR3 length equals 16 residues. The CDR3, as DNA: TGCGCCAGCAGCTTGAGGGCTAGCGGGCCCACCTACGAGCAGTACTTC. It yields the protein CASSLRASGPTYEQYF.

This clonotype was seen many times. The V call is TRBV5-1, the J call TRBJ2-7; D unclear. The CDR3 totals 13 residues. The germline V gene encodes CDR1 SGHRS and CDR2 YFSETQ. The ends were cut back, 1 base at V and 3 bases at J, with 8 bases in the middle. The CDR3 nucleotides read TGCGCCAGCAGCTTGAGGTCCGACTACGAGCAGTACTTC. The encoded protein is CASSLRSDYEQYF.

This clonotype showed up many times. The CDR3 region has the DNA TGTGCCAGCAGTTGCCGACAGGGCCCGCCGAATAATGAGCAGTTCTTC. Its protein is CASSCRQGPPNNEQFF. The V call is TRBV6-5, the J call TRBJ2-1; 7 bases fit TRBD1. CDR1 is MNHEY and CDR2 is SVGAGI in the germline V gene. V shed 4 bases and J 7 bases; nucleotides not matched to a gene: 13. CDR3 length: 16 residues.

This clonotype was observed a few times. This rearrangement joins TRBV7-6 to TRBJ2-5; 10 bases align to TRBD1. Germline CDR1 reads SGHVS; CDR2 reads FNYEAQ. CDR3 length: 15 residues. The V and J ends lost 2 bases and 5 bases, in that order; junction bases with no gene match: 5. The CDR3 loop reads CASSLPGQGLETQYF. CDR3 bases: TGTGCCAGCAGCTTACCGGGACAGGGGTTGGAGACCCAGTACTTC.

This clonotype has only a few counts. Here the CDR3 reads CASSPGHSRRAFF. DNA of the CDR3: TGTGCCAGTAGCCCCGGACACTCGAGGCGGGCTTTCTTT. This sequence joins TRBV19 and TRBJ1-1, with D perhaps matching TRBD1 (5 bases). CDR1 and CDR2 (germline): LNHDA, SQIVND (reference sequence). The CDR3 is 13 amino acids. The V end lost 6 bases, the J end lost 11 bases, and 19 bases lay between the germline ends.

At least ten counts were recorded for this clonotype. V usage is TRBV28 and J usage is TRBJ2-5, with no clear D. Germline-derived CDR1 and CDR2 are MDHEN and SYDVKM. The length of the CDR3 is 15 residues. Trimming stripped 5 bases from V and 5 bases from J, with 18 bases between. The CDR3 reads CASSNPTKAIETQYF. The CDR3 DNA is TGTGCCAGCAGTAATCCGACCAAAGCTATTGAGACCCAGTACTTC.

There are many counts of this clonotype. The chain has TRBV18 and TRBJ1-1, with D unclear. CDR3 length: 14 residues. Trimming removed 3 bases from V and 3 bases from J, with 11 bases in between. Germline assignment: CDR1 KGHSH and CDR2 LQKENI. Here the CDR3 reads CASSPARADTEAFF. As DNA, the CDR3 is TGTGCCAGCTCACCGGCTAGGGCAGACACTGAAGCTTTCTTT. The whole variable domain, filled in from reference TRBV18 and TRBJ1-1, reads NAGVMQNPRHLVRRRGQEARLRCSPMKGHSHVYWYRQLPEEGLKFMVYLQKENIIDESGMPKERFSAEFPKEGPSILRIQQVVRGDSAAYFCASSPARADTEAFFGQGTRLTVV.

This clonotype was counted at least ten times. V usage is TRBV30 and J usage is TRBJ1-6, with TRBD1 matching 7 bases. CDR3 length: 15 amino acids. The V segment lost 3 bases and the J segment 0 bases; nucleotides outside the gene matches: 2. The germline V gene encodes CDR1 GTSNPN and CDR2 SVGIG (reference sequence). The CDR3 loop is CAWRQGPSYNSPLHF. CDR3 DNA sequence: TGTGCCTGGAGACAGGGGCCCTCCTATAATTCACCCCTCCACTTT. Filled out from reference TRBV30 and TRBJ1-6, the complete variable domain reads SQTIHQWPATLVQPVGSPLSLECTVEGTSNPNLYWYRQAAGRGLQLLFYSVGIGQISSEVPQNLSASRPQDRQFILSSKKLLLSDSGFYLCAWRQGPSYNSPLHFGNGTRLTVT.

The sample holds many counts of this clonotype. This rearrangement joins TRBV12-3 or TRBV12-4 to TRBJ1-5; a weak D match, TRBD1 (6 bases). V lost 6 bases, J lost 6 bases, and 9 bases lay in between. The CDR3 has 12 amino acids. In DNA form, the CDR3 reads TGTGCCAGCAGCGGCAGGGGTCAGCCCCAGCATTTT. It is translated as CASSGRGQPQHF.

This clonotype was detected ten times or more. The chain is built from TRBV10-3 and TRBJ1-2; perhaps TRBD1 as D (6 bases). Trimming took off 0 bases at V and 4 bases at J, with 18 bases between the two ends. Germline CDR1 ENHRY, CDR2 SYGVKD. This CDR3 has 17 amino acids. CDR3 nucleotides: TGTGCCATCAGTGAGTCGACTGCTCTGAGGGGGGCCTATGGCTACACCTTC. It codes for CAISESTALRGAYGYTF.

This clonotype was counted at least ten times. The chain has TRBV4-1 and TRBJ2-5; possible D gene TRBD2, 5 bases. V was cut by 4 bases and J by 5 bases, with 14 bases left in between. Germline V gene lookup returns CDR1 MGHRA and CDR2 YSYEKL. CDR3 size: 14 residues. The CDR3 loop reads CASSRSLAMETQYF. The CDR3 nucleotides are TGCGCCAGCAGCCGGAGTCTAGCTATGGAGACCCAGTACTTC.

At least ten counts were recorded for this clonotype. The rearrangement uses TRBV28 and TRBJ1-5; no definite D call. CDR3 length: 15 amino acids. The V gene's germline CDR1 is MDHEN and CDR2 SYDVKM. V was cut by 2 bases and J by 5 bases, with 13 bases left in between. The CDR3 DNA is TGTGCCAGCAGTTTAAGGACGGGGTTCGATCAGCCCCAGCATTTT. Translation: CASSLRTGFDQPQHF.

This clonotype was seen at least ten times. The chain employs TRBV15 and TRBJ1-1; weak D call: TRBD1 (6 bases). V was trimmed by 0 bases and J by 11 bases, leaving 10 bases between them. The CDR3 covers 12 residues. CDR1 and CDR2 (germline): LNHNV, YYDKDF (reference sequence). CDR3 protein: CATSRDDRSAFF. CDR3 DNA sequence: TGTGCCACCAGCAGAGACGACAGGAGCGCTTTCTTT.